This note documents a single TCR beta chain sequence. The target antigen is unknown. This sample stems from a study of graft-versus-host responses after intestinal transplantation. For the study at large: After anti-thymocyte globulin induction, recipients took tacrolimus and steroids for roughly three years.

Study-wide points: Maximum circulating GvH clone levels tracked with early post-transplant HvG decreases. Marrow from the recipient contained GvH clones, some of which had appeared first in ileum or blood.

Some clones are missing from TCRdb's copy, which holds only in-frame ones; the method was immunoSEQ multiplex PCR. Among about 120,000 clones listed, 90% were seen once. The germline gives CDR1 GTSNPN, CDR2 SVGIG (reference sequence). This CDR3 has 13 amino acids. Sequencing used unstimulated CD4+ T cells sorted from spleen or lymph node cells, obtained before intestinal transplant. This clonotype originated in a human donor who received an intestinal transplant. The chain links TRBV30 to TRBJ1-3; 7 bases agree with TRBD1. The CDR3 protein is CATYRGSGNTIYF. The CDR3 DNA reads TGTGCTACTTACAGGGGCTCTGGAAACACCATATATTTT.